This T cell receptor beta chain was captured by sequencing in a study of blood T cell repertoires in COVID-19. Study-level information: COVID-19 samples collected from the United States, Italy and Spain covered acute and convalescent phases. T cells, B-cell-depleted T cells, or PBMCs provided the cDNA or gDNA that served as material.

The CDR3 loop spans 15 amino acids. In germline, CDR1 is LNHDA, CDR2 SQIVND (reference sequence). V was pared by 4 bases and J by 5 bases, with 5 bases of the junction left unmatched. Authors' data handling: Using reference gene primer amplification, nucleated cell counts were estimated. Assay: immunoSEQ multiplex PCR; the TCRdb copy retains only in-frame clones and omits some. The D gene and trimming were derived from the DNA, and the V and J assignments and clone size from that table. The sample lists about 130,000 clones, approximately 82% occurring once. What was sequenced was peripheral blood. This chain links TRBV19 with TRBJ1-6; 7 nucleotides line up with TRBD1. This receptor was obtained from a middle-aged man with active or convalescent COVID-19. CDR3 sequence: CASSTQGKDNSPLHF. CDR3 sequence (DNA): TGTGCCAGTAGTACACAGGGGAAAGATAATTCACCCCTCCACTTT.